These 5 T cell receptor beta chains were all obtained from the same sample, sequenced in a study of cytomegalovirus exposure and HLA in healthy donors. The PCR employed 60 Vbeta primers together with 13 Jbeta primers. Only in-frame clones appear in the TCRdb table, and some are missing; sequencing was by immunoSEQ multiplex PCR. The sample lists 150,000 or so clones; roughly 74% were seen once. Sequencing was carried out using PBMCs. The receptors were gathered from a man aged 18-30 years in good health and CMV-seronegative.

CDR3 loop: CASSLGSGGTYEQYF. Written as DNA, the CDR3 is TGTGCCAGCAGCTTAGGATCAGGGGGCACCTACGAGCAGTACTTC. The chain joins TRBV7-2 to TRBJ2-7; 8 nucleotides match TRBD1. CDR1 and CDR2 from the germline V gene are SGHTA and FQGNSA. This CDR3 is 15 amino acids long. Trimming took 1 base from V and 2 from J; bases not matched to a gene: 4.

This clone occurred a few times. The V call is TRBV2, the J call TRBJ2-7; 11 nucleotides align to TRBD2. The CDR3 length is 14 residues. Germline values: CDR1 SNHLY, CDR2 FYNNEI. With V trimmed by 8 bases and J by 5 bases, 8 bases remained unmatched. CDR3 loop: CASVLAGGPNEQYF. CDR3 nucleotides: TGTGCCAGCGTCTTAGCGGGGGGGCCTAACGAGCAGTACTTC.

The chain couples TRBV2 to TRBJ1-1, with 7 bases fitting TRBD1. J lost 2 bases, V lost 8 bases, and 5 bases had no gene match. Germline V lookup: CDR1 SNHLY, CDR2 FYNNEI. This CDR3 is built from 13 residues. The CDR3 DNA follows: TGTGCCAGCGGCAGGGACAGCAACACTGAAGCTTTCTTT. Translation gives CASGRDSNTEAFF.

This clone occurred a few times. The chain joins TRBV2 to TRBJ2-7, with D possibly being TRBD1 (5 bases). The V end was cut by 6 bases, the J end by 3 bases, with 9 bases between. Germline lookup yields CDR1 SNHLY and CDR2 FYNNEI. CDR3 length equals 12 residues. This CDR3 reads CASRGDSYEQYV. CDR3 sequence (DNA): TGTGCCAGCAGGGGTGACAGCTACGAGCAGTACGTC.

This sequence joins TRBV19 and TRBJ1-1; D is unresolved. In germline, CDR1 is LNHDA, CDR2 SQIVND (reference sequence). The V end lost 4 bases, the J end lost 3 bases, and 9 bases lay between the germline ends. The CDR3 is made up of 13 amino acids. This CDR3 reads CASSKNRDTEAFF. For the CDR3, the DNA is TGTGCCAGTAGTAAGAACAGAGACACTGAAGCTTTCTTT.